These 2 T cell receptor beta chains were sequenced from one sample in a study of T cells in Graves' hyperthyroidism and ophthalmopathy. What was amplified from RNA transcripts were TCR beta CDR3 regions. In the first-round RT-PCR of the TCR CDR3, the HTBI primer set was used. MiXCR was run by TCRdb on the multiplex PCR reads, yielding one entry per CDR3 protein. This table has around 450,000 distinct CDR3 sequences, less than 20% appearing once. The sample comprised blood. These receptor sequences come from a woman aged 18 to 35 with Graves' hyperthyroidism.

As for this clonotype: One base away lies a much larger clone, so this may be a sequencing read error. This sequence joins TRBV2 and TRBJ1-5; 7 bases map to TRBD1. The CDR3 sequence is 13 residues long. The V gene end was trimmed by 6 bases and the J gene end by 1 base; junction bases not matched to a gene: 0. CDR1 is SNHLY, CDR2 FYNNEI, per germline. The CDR3 loop reads CASRGQSNQPQHF. The DNA of the CDR3 is TGTGCCAGCAGGGGACAGAGCAATCAGCCCCAGCATTTT.

In its sample, this clonotype was seen many times. J is TRBJ2-3 and V is TRBV7-9; TRBD2 is a possible D gene (5 bases). This CDR3 spans 18 amino acids. The V end was cut by 5 bases, the J end by 1 base, with 22 bases between. CDR1 is SEHNR, CDR2 FQNEAQ, per germline (reference sequence). The CDR3 here is CASSQLPRRARGTDTQYF. In DNA form, the CDR3 reads TGTGCCAGCAGCCAGCTACCCCGGCGGGCCAGAGGCACAGATACGCAGTATTTT. Full variable domain (missing parts from reference TRBV7-9 and TRBJ2-3): DTGVSQNPRHKITKRGQNVTFRCDPISEHNRLYWYRQTLGQGPEFLTYFQNEAQLEKSRLLSDRFSAERPKGSFSTLEIQRTEQGDSAMYLCASSQLPRRARGTDTQYFGPGTRLTVL.